This TCR beta chain was documented in a study of CD8+ T cells in alopecia areata. Study-wide results and caveats: Lesional scalp, especially alopecia totalis/universalis, showed higher clonality than normal scalp. TCR sharing across patients was less clear than in mice, possibly HLA-related.

As the sequencing template, cDNA was produced by extracting RNA and reverse transcribing it. Here immunoSEQ multiplex PCR was the method, and the copy in TCRdb shows in-frame clones only, minus some. The sample contains roughly 150,000 clones, 40% to 50% of which appear only once. CD4+ and CD8+ T cells were sorted from PBMCs stained for CD3, CD4 and CD8. Germline CDR1 is MDHEN and CDR2 is SYDVKM. The length of the CDR3 is 14 residues. With 8 bases removed from V and 1 base from J, the gap between germline ends came to 15 bases. This clone was counted a few times. The antigen is undetermined. The sequence derives from a human donor with alopecia areata. Sequencing was carried out using CD4+ T cells sorted from blood. The chain is built from TRBV28 and TRBJ2-7, with D perhaps being TRBD1 or TRBD2 (5 bases each). CDR3 region: CASQNPGRSYEQYF. The CDR3 DNA sequence: TGTGCCAGCCAAAATCCGGGACGGTCCTACGAGCAGTACTTC. Variable domain in full (rest from reference TRBV28 and TRBJ2-7): DVKVTQSSRYLVKRTGEKVFLECVQDMDHENMFWYRQDPGLGLRLIYFSYDVKMKEKGDIPEGYSVSREKKERFSLILESASTNQTSMYLCASQNPGRSYEQYFGPGTRLTVT.